This T cell receptor beta chain is from a study of shared clonotypes between healthy human individuals. General study points: Researchers found naive subsets generally carried larger estimated richness than memory subsets.

The authors distributed each subset's genomic DNA evenly over several immunoSEQ plates. Clones were read by immunoSEQ multiplex PCR, and TCRdb kept only the in-frame ones, dropping some. The sample lists about 1 million clones; about three quarters were seen once. CDR1 and CDR2 (germline): SGHNT, YYREEE (reference sequence). The CDR3 covers 16 residues. V lost 5 bases, J lost 4 bases, and 10 bases stayed unmatched. A few counts support this clone. Antigen specificity is unknown. The chain employs TRBV5-4 and TRBJ2-1, with 9 bases identical to TRBD2. This clonotype was sampled from a man aged 18 to 29 in good health. What was sequenced was memory CD4+ T cells sorted from blood. Regarding subset: CD45RA-negative fraction. The CDR3 is CASSRLAGVGYNEQFF. The CDR3 DNA is TGTGCCAGCAGTCGATTAGCGGGAGTGGGTTACAATGAGCAGTTCTTC.